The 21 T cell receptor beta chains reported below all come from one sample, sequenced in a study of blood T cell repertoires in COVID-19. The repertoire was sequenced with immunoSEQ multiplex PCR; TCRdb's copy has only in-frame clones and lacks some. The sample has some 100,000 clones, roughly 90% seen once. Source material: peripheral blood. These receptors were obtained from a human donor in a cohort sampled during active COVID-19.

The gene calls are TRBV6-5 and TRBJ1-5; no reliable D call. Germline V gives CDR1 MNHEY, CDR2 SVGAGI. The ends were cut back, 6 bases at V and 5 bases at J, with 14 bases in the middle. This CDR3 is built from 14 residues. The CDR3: CASSQAGSDQPQHF. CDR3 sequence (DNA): TGTGCCAGCAGCCAAGCGGGGTCTGATCAGCCCCAGCATTTT.

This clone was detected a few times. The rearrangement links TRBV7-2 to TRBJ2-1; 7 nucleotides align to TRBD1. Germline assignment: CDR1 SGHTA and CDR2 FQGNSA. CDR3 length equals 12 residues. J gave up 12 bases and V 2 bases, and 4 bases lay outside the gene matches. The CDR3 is CASSLIPGGQFF. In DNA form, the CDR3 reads TGTGCCAGCAGCTTAATTCCAGGGGGGCAGTTCTTC.

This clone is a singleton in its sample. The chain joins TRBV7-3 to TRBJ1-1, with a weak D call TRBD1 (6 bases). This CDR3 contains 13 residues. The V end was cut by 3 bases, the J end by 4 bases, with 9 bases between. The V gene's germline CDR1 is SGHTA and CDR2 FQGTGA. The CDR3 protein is CASSFHRATEAFF. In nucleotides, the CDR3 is TGTGCCAGCAGCTTTCACAGGGCCACTGAAGCTTTCTTT.

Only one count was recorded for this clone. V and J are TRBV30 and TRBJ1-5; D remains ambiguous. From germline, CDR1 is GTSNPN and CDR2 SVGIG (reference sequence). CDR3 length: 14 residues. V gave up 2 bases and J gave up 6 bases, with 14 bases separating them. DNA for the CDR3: TGTGCCTGGAGTTTTACGGGGAGAAGTCAGCCCCAGCATTTT. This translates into CAWSFTGRSQPQHF.

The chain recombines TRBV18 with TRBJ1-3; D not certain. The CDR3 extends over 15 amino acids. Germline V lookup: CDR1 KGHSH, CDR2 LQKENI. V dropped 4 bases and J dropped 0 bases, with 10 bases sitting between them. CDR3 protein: CASSRGVSSGNTIYF. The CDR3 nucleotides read TGTGCCAGCTCACGCGGGGTGAGCTCTGGAAACACCATATATTTT.

The CDR3 region has the DNA TGTGCCAGAAGCTTAGCGGGGATCTCTGGGGCCAACGTCCTGACTTTC. It encodes CARSLAGISGANVLTF. The V gene is TRBV7-5, the J gene TRBJ2-6; whether TRBD2, the table's D call, matches the DNA was not checked. TRBV7-5 is flagged as a pseudogene. CDR3 size: 16 residues.

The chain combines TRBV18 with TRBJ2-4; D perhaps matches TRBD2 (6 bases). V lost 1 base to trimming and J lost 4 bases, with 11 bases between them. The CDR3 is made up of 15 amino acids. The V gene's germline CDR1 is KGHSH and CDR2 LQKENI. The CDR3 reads CASSPREETKNIQYF. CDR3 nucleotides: TGTGCCAGCTCACCACGGGAGGAAACGAAAAACATTCAGTACTTC.

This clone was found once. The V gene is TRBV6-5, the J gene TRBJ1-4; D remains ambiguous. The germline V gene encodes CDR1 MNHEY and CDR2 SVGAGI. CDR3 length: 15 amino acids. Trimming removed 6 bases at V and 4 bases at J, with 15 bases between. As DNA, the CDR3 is TGTGCCAGCAGCCCCGATGTTAGGAGTAATGAAAAACTGTTTTTT. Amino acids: CASSPDVRSNEKLFF.

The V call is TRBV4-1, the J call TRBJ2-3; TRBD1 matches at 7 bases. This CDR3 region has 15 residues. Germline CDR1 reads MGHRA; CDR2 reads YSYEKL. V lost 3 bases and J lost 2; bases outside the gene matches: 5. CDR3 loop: CASSHPGTATDTQYF. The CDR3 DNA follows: TGCGCCAGCAGCCACCCCGGGACAGCCACAGATACGCAGTATTTT.

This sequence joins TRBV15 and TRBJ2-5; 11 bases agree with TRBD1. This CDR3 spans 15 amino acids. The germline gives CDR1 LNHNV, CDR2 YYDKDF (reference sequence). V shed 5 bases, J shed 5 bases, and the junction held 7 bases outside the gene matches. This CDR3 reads CATSPPGQGGETQYF. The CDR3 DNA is TGTGCCACCAGCCCCCCGGGACAGGGGGGGGAGACCCAGTACTTC. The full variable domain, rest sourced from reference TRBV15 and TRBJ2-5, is DAMVIQNPRYQVTQFGKPVTLSCSQTLNHNVMYWYQQKSSQAPKLLFHYYDKDFNNEADTPDNFQSRRPNTSFCFLDIRSPGLGDTAMYLCATSPPGQGGETQYFGPGTRLLVL.

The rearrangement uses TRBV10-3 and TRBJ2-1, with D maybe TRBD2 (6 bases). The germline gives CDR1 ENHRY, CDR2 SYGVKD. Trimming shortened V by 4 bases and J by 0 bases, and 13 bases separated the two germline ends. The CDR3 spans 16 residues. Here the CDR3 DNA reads TGTGCCATCAGTGGAGATCGGGAGAGCTCCTACAATGAGCAGTTCTTC. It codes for CAISGDRESSYNEQFF.

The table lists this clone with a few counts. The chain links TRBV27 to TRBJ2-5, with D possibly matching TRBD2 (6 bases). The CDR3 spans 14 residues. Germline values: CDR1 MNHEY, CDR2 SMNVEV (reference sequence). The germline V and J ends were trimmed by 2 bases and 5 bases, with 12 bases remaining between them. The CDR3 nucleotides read TGTGCCAGCAGTTTAAAGGTCCGGGGGGAGACCCAGTACTTC. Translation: CASSLKVRGETQYF.

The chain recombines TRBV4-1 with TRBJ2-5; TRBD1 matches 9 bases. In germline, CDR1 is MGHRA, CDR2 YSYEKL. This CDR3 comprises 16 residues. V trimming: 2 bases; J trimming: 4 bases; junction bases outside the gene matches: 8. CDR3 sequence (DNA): TGCGCCAGCAGCCAAAACCGACAGGGGGGGTTAGAGACCCAGTACTTC. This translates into CASSQNRQGGLETQYF.

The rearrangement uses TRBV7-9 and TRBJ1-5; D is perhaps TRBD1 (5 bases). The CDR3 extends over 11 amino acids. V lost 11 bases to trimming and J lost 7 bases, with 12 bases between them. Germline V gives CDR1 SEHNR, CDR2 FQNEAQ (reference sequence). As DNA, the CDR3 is TGTGCCTGTGGGGGGTTACAGCCCCAGCATTTT. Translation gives CACGGLQPQHF.

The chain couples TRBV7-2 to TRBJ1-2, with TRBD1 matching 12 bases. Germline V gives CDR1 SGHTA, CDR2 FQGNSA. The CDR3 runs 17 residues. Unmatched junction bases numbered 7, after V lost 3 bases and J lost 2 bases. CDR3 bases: TGTGCCAGCAGCTTCACCGGGACAGGGGGCCGAAACTATGGCTACACCTTC. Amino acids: CASSFTGTGGRNYGYTF.

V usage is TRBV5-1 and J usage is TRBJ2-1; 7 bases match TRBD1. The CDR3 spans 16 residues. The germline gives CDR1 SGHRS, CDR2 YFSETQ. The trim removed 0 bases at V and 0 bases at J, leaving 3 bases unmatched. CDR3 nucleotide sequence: TGCGCCAGCAGCTTGGCCGGGGACAGCTCCTACAATGAGCAGTTCTTC. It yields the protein CASSLAGDSSYNEQFF.

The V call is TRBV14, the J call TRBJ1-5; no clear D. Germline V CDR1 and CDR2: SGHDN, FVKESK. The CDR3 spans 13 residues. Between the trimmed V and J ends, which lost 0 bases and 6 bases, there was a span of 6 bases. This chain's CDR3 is CASSQDTSQPQHF. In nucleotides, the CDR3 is TGTGCCAGCAGCCAAGATACTTCTCAGCCCCAGCATTTT.

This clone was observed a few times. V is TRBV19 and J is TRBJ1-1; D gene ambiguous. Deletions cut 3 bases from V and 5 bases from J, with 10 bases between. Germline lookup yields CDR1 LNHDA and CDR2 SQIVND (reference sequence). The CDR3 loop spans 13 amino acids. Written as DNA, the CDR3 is TGTGCCAGTAGTATGGGGAGGCGAACTGAAGCTTTCTTT. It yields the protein CASSMGRRTEAFF.

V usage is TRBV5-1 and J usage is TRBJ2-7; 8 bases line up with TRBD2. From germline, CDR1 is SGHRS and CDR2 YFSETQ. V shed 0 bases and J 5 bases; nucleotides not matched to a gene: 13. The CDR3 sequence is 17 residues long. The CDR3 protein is CASSLVVAGLNRDEQYF. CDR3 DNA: TGCGCCAGCAGCTTGGTGGTAGCGGGATTAAACCGCGACGAGCAGTACTTC.

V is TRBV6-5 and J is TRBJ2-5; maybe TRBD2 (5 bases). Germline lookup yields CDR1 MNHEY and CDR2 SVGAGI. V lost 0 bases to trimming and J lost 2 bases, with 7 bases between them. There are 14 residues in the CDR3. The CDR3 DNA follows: TGTGCCAGCAGTTACTCGCGAGGGCAAGAGACCCAGTACTTC. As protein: CASSYSRGQETQYF.

CDR3 sequence reads: CASSITPTGWSGNTIYF. As DNA, the CDR3 is TGTGCCAGTAGTATCACCCCGACAGGGTGGTCTGGAAACACCATATATTTT. The chain carries TRBV19 and TRBJ1-3, with 7 positions matching TRBD1. CDR1 is LNHDA and CDR2 is SQIVND in the germline V gene (reference sequence). This CDR3 contains 17 residues. V lost 3 bases to trimming and J lost 1 base; unmatched junction nucleotides: 9.